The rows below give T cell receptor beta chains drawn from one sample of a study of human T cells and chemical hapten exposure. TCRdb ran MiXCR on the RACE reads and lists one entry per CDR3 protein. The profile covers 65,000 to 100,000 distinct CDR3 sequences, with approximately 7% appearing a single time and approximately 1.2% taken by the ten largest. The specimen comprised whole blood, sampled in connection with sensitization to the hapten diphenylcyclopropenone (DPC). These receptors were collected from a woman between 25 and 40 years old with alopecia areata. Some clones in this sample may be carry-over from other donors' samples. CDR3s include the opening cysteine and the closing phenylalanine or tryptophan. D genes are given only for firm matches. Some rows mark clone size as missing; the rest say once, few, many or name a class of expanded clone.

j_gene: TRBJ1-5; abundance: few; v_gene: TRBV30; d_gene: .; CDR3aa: CAWSQTSNQPQHF; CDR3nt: TGTGCCTGGAGTCAGACCAGCAATCAGCCCCAGCATTTT
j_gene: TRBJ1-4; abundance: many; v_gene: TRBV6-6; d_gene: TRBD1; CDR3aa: CASRGQGTEKLFF; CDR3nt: TGTGCCAGCAGAGGACAGGGGACGGAAAAACTGTTTTTT
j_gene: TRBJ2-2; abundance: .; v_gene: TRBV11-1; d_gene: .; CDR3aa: CASSLAVPGELFF; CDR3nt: TGTGCCAGCAGCTTAGCTGTGCCCGGGGAGCTGTTTTTT
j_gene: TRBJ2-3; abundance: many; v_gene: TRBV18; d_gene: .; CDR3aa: CASSPALVSTDTQYF; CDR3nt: TGTGCCAGCTCACCAGCACTAGTGAGCACAGATACGCAGTATTTT
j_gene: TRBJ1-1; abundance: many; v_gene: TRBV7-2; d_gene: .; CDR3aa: CASSLVRSTEAFF; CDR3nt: TGTGCCAGCAGCTTAGTGCGGAGCACTGAAGCTTTCTTT
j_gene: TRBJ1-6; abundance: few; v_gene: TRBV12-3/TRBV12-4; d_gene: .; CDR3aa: CASSLDHNSPLHF; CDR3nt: TGTGCCAGCAGTTTAGATCATAATTCACCCCTCCACTTT
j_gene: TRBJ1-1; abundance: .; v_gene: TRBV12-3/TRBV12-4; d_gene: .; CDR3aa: CASSLGSAGANSEAFF; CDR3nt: TGTGCCAGCAGTTTAGGTTCGGCAGGGGCGAACTCTGAAGCTTTCTTT
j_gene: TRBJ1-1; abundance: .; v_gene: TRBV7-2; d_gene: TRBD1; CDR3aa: CASSLARSGGTEAFF; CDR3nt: TGTGCCAGCAGCTTAGCGCGGTCAGGGGGCACTGAAGCTTTCTTT
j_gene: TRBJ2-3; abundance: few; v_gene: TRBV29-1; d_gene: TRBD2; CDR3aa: CSVGVRPSGGTDTQYF; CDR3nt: TGCAGCGTTGGGGTGAGGCCTAGCGGAGGCACAGATACGCAGTATTTT
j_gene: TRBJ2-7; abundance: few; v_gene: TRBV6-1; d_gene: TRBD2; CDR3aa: CASSEVAGGSYEQYF; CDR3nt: TGTGCCAGCAGTGAAGTAGCGGGGGGGTCCTACGAGCAGTACTTC
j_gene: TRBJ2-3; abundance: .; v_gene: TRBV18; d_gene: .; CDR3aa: CASSPLEEDTQYF; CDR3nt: TGTGCCAGCTCACCCCTAGAAGAAGATACGCAGTATTTT
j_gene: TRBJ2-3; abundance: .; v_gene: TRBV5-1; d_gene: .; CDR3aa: CASSYSGSTDTQYF; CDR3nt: TGCGCCAGCTCATACTCAGGCAGCACAGATACGCAGTATTTT
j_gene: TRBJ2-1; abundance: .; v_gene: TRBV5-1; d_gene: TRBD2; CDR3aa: CATQRGPGDGNEQFF; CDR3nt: TGCGCCACCCAGCGGGGGCCAGGGGACGGGAATGAGCAGTTCTTC
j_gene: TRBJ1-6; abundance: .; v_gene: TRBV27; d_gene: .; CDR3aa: CASSSTNMDLNSPLHF; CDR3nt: TGTGCCAGCAGTTCAACCAACATGGACCTGAATTCACCCCTCCACTTT